The 5 T cell receptor beta chains below all came from one sample that was sequenced in a study of blood T cell repertoires in COVID-19. Produced via immunoSEQ multiplex PCR; TCRdb's table is partial and in-frame only. This sample yields about 52,000 clones, of which roughly 91% are seen a single time; approximately 10% belongs to the top ten. Input material: peripheral blood. All receptors derive from a man aged 80 or over with active or convalescent COVID-19.

The chain combines TRBV18 with TRBJ1-2, with TRBD1 identical over 7 bases. The V gene's germline CDR1 is KGHSH and CDR2 LQKENI. V shed 6 bases, J shed 7 bases, and the junction held 17 bases outside the gene matches. The CDR3 sequence is 16 residues long. CDR3 sequence reads: CASSDQGQPVKGGYTF. The CDR3 DNA reads as TGTGCCAGCTCTGACCAGGGACAGCCTGTAAAGGGTGGCTACACCTTC.

CDR3 loop: CASSLVQGAYEQYF. The CDR3 DNA is TGTGCCAGCAGCTTAGTACAGGGGGCTTACGAGCAGTACTTC. The gene calls are TRBV7-2 and TRBJ2-7, with 9 bases lining up with TRBD1. In germline, CDR1 is SGHTA, CDR2 FQGNSA. The CDR3 sequence is 14 residues long. Trimming at V came to 1 base and at J to 4 bases, leaving 2 bases not matched to a gene.

The rearrangement uses TRBV5-4 and TRBJ2-5, with a weak D call TRBD2 (5 bases). The CDR3 is made up of 17 amino acids. Per germline, CDR1 SGHNT and CDR2 YYREEE (reference sequence). The ends were cut back, 3 bases at V and 1 base at J, with 19 bases in the middle. The DNA for the CDR3 is TGTGCCAGCAGCTCTGGGTCGGCGGAGGAAATCCAAGAGACCCAGTACTTC. Amino acid sequence: CASSSGSAEEIQETQYF.

The chain combines TRBV23-1 with TRBJ2-7, with D maybe TRBD1 (6 bases). TRBV23-1 is identified as an open reading frame with a role that is uncertain. This CDR3 is 15 amino acids long. The V end lost 0 bases, the J end lost 7 bases, and 16 bases lay between the germline ends. CDR3: CASSQSPPGAWEQYF. CDR3 DNA sequence: TGCGCCAGCAGTCAATCGCCCCCAGGGGCCTGGGAGCAGTACTTC.

The V and J genes are TRBV5-1 and TRBJ2-7; TRBD1 matches at 8 bases. The CDR3 has 15 residues. Germline loops: CDR1 SGHRS, CDR2 YFSETQ. The junction had 11 bases not matched to a gene; V was cut back by 4 bases and J by 5 bases. CDR3 sequence reads: CASSLGQGSIDEQYF. The DNA for the CDR3 is TGCGCCAGCAGCCTTGGACAGGGAAGTATCGACGAGCAGTACTTC.